The source of this T cell receptor (beta chain) is a study of T cell changes during pregnancy in multiple sclerosis. Assay: immunoSEQ multiplex PCR; the TCRdb copy retains only in-frame clones and omits some. The sample yields 45,000 to 55,000 clones, 92% seen once. The CDR3 is 14 residues long. CDR1 and CDR2 (germline): LGHNA, YNFKEQ. V lost 1 base and J lost 11, with 17 bases in between. Sequenced material: CD4+ T cells from peripheral blood mononuclear cells, taken after pregnancy. This TCR came from a female donor in good health, enrolled as a control in a pregnancy study. This chain links TRBV4-2 with TRBJ1-2, with a weak D call TRBD1 (6 bases). The CDR3 DNA follows: TGTGCCAGCAGCCAAGGCGCGACAGGCGGTCTTTACACCTTC. Its translation is CASSQGATGGLYTF.